The next 14 T cell receptor beta chains were all read from a single sample in a study of blood T cell repertoires in COVID-19. Clones were read by immunoSEQ multiplex PCR, and TCRdb kept only the in-frame ones, dropping some. The sample shows 250,000 to 300,000 clones, roughly nine tenths of them seen only once. The sample taken for sequencing was PBMCs or T cells enriched from blood (not recorded which). These receptors came from a woman aged 50 to 60 who had been exposed to COVID-19.

There are a few counts of this clone. The chain has TRBV20-1 and TRBJ2-3; TRBD2 agrees at 8 bases. This CDR3 is 15 amino acids long. CDR1 is DFQATT and CDR2 is SNEGSKA in the germline V gene (reference sequence). The V gene end was trimmed by 3 bases and the J gene end by 4 bases; junction bases not matched to a gene: 9. The CDR3 DNA reads as TGCAGTGCTAGTTCGCCGGGAGGGACCCCAGATACGCAGTATTTT. It yields the protein CSASSPGGTPDTQYF.

This clone has a single count. The genes are TRBV7-6 and TRBJ1-2; TRBD1 matches 8 bases. V was pared by 8 bases and J by 8 bases, with 10 bases of the junction left unmatched. This CDR3 has 13 amino acids. CDR1 is SGHVS and CDR2 is FNYEAQ in the germline V gene. The CDR3 loop is CASAASGGKGYTF. CDR3 sequence (DNA): TGTGCCAGCGCGGCCTCAGGGGGCAAGGGCTACACCTTC.

The rearrangement links TRBV5-1 to TRBJ2-1; TRBD2 matches 12 bases. Germline V gene data show CDR1 as SGHRS and CDR2 as YFSETQ. Trimming took 0 bases from V and 5 from J; bases not matched to a gene: 9. The CDR3 is made up of 18 amino acids. CDR3 nucleotides: TGCGCCAGCAGCTTGGATCTAGCGGGGGGGCTCCGCAACAATGAGCAGTTCTTC. Residues: CASSLDLAGGLRNNEQFF.

This clone was detected only once. The chain has TRBV19 and TRBJ1-2; D might be TRBD1 (6 bases). The V end was cut by 5 bases, the J end by 7 bases, with 17 bases between. The CDR3 sequence is 14 residues long. From germline, CDR1 is LNHDA and CDR2 SQIVND (reference sequence). CDR3 residues: CASSPSQGAGGYTF. In nucleotides, the CDR3 is TGTGCCAGTAGTCCGTCACAGGGTGCTGGTGGCTACACCTTC. The full variable domain, with the rest looked up from reference TRBV19 and TRBJ1-2, is DGGITQSPKYLFRKEGQNVTLSCEQNLNHDAMYWYRQDPGQGLRLIYYSQIVNDFQKGDIAEGYSVSREKKESFPLTVTSAQKNPTAFYLCASSPSQGAGGYTFGSGTRLTVV.

The V and J genes are TRBV7-8 and TRBJ1-1, with 11 bases aligning to TRBD1. The CDR3 runs to 18 residues. Germline CDR1 SGHVS, CDR2 FQNEAQ. The V segment lost 4 bases and the J segment 1 base; nucleotides outside the gene matches: 11. The CDR3 DNA is TGTGCCAGCAGCTGGTACACGGGACAGGGGGTTTCGAACACTGAAGCTTTCTTT. Protein sequence: CASSWYTGQGVSNTEAFF. The variable domain in full, completed from reference TRBV7-8 and TRBJ1-1, reads GAGVSQSPRYKVAKRGQDVALRCDPISGHVSLFWYQQALGQGPEFLTYFQNEAQLDKSGLPSDRFFAERPEGSVSTLKIQRTQQEDSAVYLCASSWYTGQGVSNTEAFFGQGTRLTVV.

The chain joins TRBV10-3 to TRBJ2-1; perhaps TRBD1 as D (6 bases). Germline loops: CDR1 ENHRY, CDR2 SYGVKD. V was trimmed by 5 bases and J by 5 bases, leaving 13 bases between them. The CDR3 has 14 amino acids. The CDR3, as DNA: TGTGCCATCAGTTCGACAGGTACAGACAATGAGCAGTTCTTC. Translation: CAISSTGTDNEQFF.

The J gene is TRBJ2-1, the V gene TRBV10-3; TRBD1 agrees at 7 bases. Germline V lookup: CDR1 ENHRY, CDR2 SYGVKD. The CDR3 is made up of 12 amino acids. J was trimmed by 6 bases and V by 10 bases; bases with no gene match: 6. The CDR3 protein is CATKTGPNEQFF. The CDR3 coding sequence is TGTGCCACCAAGACAGGGCCCAATGAGCAGTTCTTC.

The chain recombines TRBV11-2 with TRBJ2-7; 8 bases are shared with TRBD2. Trimming at V came to 7 bases and at J to 3 bases, leaving 11 bases not matched to a gene. The length of the CDR3 is 15 residues. Per the germline V gene, CDR1 is SGHAT and CDR2 is FQNNGV. CDR3 sequence (DNA): TGTGCCAGCACCTTGGTACTAGCGGCATTCTACGAGCAGTACTTC. Protein product: CASTLVLAAFYEQYF.

This clone was detected only once. The V gene is TRBV11-2, the J gene TRBJ1-3, with 9 bases aligning to TRBD1. CDR1 and CDR2 (germline): SGHAT, FQNNGV. The CDR3 extends over 15 amino acids. Unmatched junction bases numbered 1, after V lost 2 bases and J lost 2 bases. The CDR3 DNA follows: TGTGCCAGCAGCTTACACAGGGGGCCTGGAAACACCATATATTTT. This sequence encodes CASSLHRGPGNTIYF.

The genes are TRBV7-2 and TRBJ1-6; TRBD1 is a possible D gene (6 bases). Between the trimmed V and J ends, which lost 1 base and 2 bases, there was a span of 15 bases. This CDR3 is built from 18 residues. In germline, CDR1 is SGHTA, CDR2 FQGNSA. In nucleotides, the CDR3 is TGTGCCAGCAGCTTAGGCCGGGCAGGGGAGCCCTATAATTCACCCCTCCACTTT. Protein sequence: CASSLGRAGEPYNSPLHF.

The chain combines TRBV19 with TRBJ2-2; D ambiguous. This CDR3 has 14 amino acids. Trimming stripped 4 bases from V and 1 base from J, with 7 bases between. Germline CDR1 reads LNHDA; CDR2 reads SQIVND (reference sequence). The CDR3 spells CASSRQVNTGELFF. In DNA form, the CDR3 reads TGTGCCAGTAGTAGGCAGGTGAACACCGGGGAGCTGTTTTTT.

V gene TRBV6-4 combines with J gene TRBJ2-1; 11 bases match TRBD2. V trimming: 3 bases; J trimming: 9 bases; junction bases outside the gene matches: 7. Germline loops: CDR1 MRHNA, CDR2 SNTAGT. The CDR3 loop spans 15 amino acids. CDR3 bases: TGTGCCAGCAGTGAACTAGCGGGGGAGTTCAGTGAGCAGTTCTTC. It codes for CASSELAGEFSEQFF.

The chain links TRBV5-8 to TRBJ2-6; 7 bases are shared with TRBD1. V dropped 6 bases and J dropped 0; count of bases not matched to a gene: 9. Germline V gene sequence: CDR1 SGHTS, CDR2 YDEGEE. CDR3 size: 17 residues. The CDR3 DNA reads as TGTGCCAGCACCCCGACAGGGACAAGCTCTGGGGCCAACGTCCTGACTTTC. Amino acids: CASTPTGTSSGANVLTF. The full variable domain, rest sourced from reference TRBV5-8 and TRBJ2-6, is EAGVTQSPTHLIKTRGQQATLRCSPISGHTSVYWYQQALGLGLQFLLWYDEGEERNRGNFPPRFSGRQFPNYSSELNVNALELEDSALYLCASTPTGTSSGANVLTFGAGSRLTVL.

The V gene is TRBV4-1, the J gene TRBJ2-1, with D perhaps TRBD2 (6 bases). CDR3 size: 17 residues. Trimming shortened V by 1 base and J by 0 bases, and 13 bases separated the two germline ends. Looked up from germline, CDR1 is MGHRA and CDR2 is YSYEKL. DNA for the CDR3: TGCGCCAGCAGCCAAGGGTTTCGGGGGAGCTCCTACAATGAGCAGTTCTTC. Residues: CASSQGFRGSSYNEQFF.